These T cell receptor beta chains were read from a single sample in a study of OX40 agonist ivuxolimab in advanced cancers. Using immunoSEQ multiplex PCR, the repertoire was profiled, and TCRdb retains in-frame clones only, with some absent. The data hold just over 80,000 clones, with about 88% observed a single time. Sequenced material: CD4+ or CD8+ T cells sorted from blood, taken in a trial of the OX40 agonist ivuxolimab. The receptors were gathered from an adult with an advanced solid tumor such as melanoma, head and neck, liver or kidney cancer. Each CDR3 is given without its conserved first and last residue.

v_gene: TRBV19
j_gene: TRBJ2-7
CDR3aa: ASKSGLAGVYEQY

v_gene: TRBV5-1
j_gene: TRBJ2-1
CDR3aa: ASSRTNEQF

v_gene: TRBV5-1
j_gene: TRBJ1-1
CDR3aa: ASSRQGPNTEAF

v_gene: TRBV6-1
j_gene: TRBJ2-7
CDR3aa: ASRGPTYEQY

v_gene: TRBV19
j_gene: TRBJ2-7
CDR3aa: ASRSRDRDYEQY

v_gene: TRBV2
j_gene: TRBJ2-7
CDR3aa: ASSLYVLDNKYEQY

v_gene: TRBV10-3
j_gene: TRBJ1-3
CDR3aa: AISESTGVLSNRNTIY

v_gene: TRBV5-1
j_gene: TRBJ2-7
CDR3aa: ASSLRDLYEQY

v_gene: TRBV11-3
j_gene: TRBJ2-5
CDR3aa: ASSLNQEGTQY

v_gene: TRBV6-5
j_gene: TRBJ1-1
CDR3aa: ASMLGHLNTEAF

v_gene: TRBV18
j_gene: TRBJ2-3
CDR3aa: ASSPRGTGGSFTDTQY

v_gene: TRBV9
j_gene: TRBJ2-7
CDR3aa: ASSVVVGSEQY

v_gene: TRBV30
j_gene: TRBJ2-1
CDR3aa: AWNKGRGRMNEQF

v_gene: TRBV29-1
j_gene: TRBJ1-4
CDR3aa: SVGPTGGGEKLF

v_gene: TRBV11-2
j_gene: TRBJ2-1
CDR3aa: ASSPGLAGNNEQF

v_gene: TRBV29-1
j_gene: TRBJ2-3
CDR3aa: SVEEQAGTDTQY

v_gene: TRBV2
j_gene: TRBJ2-1
CDR3aa: ASSETRGYNEQF

v_gene: TRBV5-5
j_gene: TRBJ2-6
CDR3aa: ASSLGGSGANVLT

v_gene: TRBV7-8
j_gene: TRBJ1-5
CDR3aa: ASSLSEGQQPQH

v_gene: TRBV7-9
j_gene: TRBJ2-7
CDR3aa: ASSITRGIGDEQY

v_gene: TRBV5-4
j_gene: TRBJ2-3
CDR3aa: ATKRGGSTDTQY

v_gene: TRBV7-2
j_gene: TRBJ1-2
CDR3aa: ASTGQLNYGYT

v_gene: TRBV19
j_gene: TRBJ1-2
CDR3aa: ASGEGWTNYGYT

v_gene: TRBV6-5
j_gene: TRBJ1-3
CDR3aa: ASSYSSTGNTIY

v_gene: TRBV10-1
j_gene: TRBJ2-1
CDR3aa: ASSAGGEQF

v_gene: TRBV29-1
j_gene: TRBJ1-2
CDR3aa: SVGANYGYT